Shown below are 2 T cell receptor beta chains from a single sample sequenced in a study of radiotherapy plus CTLA-4 blockade in lung cancer. TCRdb keeps only in-frame clones here, not all; method: immunoSEQ multiplex PCR. The data show more than 95,000 clones, with just under 80% seen just once and about 5.2% held by the top ten. The sample consisted of peripheral blood, taken from a patient treated with radiotherapy plus ipilimumab. The receptors stem from a human donor with non-small cell lung cancer who had a partial response to radiotherapy plus ipilimumab.

V usage is TRBV5-1 and J usage is TRBJ1-1, with D maybe TRBD1 (5 bases). CDR3 size: 15 residues. V was clipped by 0 bases and J by 5 bases, with 14 bases between them. Germline lookup yields CDR1 SGHRS and CDR2 YFSETQ. CDR3 in amino acids: CASSLVGNSGTEAFF. The CDR3 DNA sequence: TGCGCCAGCAGCTTGGTAGGCAACTCAGGGACTGAAGCTTTCTTT.

The table lists this clone with a few counts. This sequence joins TRBV4-1 and TRBJ1-2; TRBD1 might be the D (5 bases). Germline lookup yields CDR1 MGHRA and CDR2 YSYEKL. Trimming took 2 bases from V and 1 from J, leaving 14 bases between them. The CDR3 sequence is 16 residues long. The CDR3 coding sequence is TGCGCCAGCAGCCAATCAACAGGTGGTTATAACTATGGCTACACCTTC. Translating gives CASSQSTGGYNYGYTF.